The 32 T cell receptor beta chains given below trace back to one sample, sequenced in a study of T cell responses to AZD1222 COVID-19 vaccine. TCRdb keeps only in-frame clones here, not all; method: immunoSEQ multiplex PCR. The sample lists some 190,000 clones; roughly 90% were seen once. The specimen was peripheral blood, collected 28 days after the second AZD1222 dose. These receptors were collected from an adult who received the AZD1222 COVID-19 vaccine.

The CDR3, as DNA: TGTGCCAGCAGCCCCTCAGGGGCCTACAATGAGCAGTTCTTC. Translation gives CASSPSGAYNEQFF. The chain has TRBV7-3 and TRBJ2-1; D perhaps matches TRBD1 (6 bases). CDR1 is SGHTA, CDR2 FQGTGA, per germline. This CDR3 comprises 14 residues. V was shortened by 5 bases and J by 2 bases, with 10 bases between the two germline ends.

The rearrangement links TRBV7-9 to TRBJ2-7, with D possibly being TRBD1 (7 bases). CDR3 size: 15 residues. Trimming cost V 4 bases and J 6 bases, with 19 bases left between them. In germline, CDR1 is SEHNR, CDR2 FQNEAQ (reference sequence). CDR3 sequence (DNA): TGTGCCAGCAGCTCAAGGACAGGAGGGATCCTCGAGCAGTACTTC. Translating it yields CASSSRTGGILEQYF.

A word on this clone: Other nucleotide sequences from this sample produce the same CDR3. The chain joins TRBV3-1 (or the pseudogene TRBV3-2) to TRBJ2-1; D gene uncertain. Trimming cost V 1 base and J 9 bases, with 4 bases left between them. This CDR3 comprises 11 residues. Germline V gene lookup returns CDR1 LGHDT and CDR2 YNNKEL (reference sequence). The CDR3 sequence: CASSQVGEQFF. The CDR3 DNA reads TGTGCCAGCAGCCAAGTGGGTGAGCAGTTCTTC.

The rearrangement links TRBV10-1 to TRBJ2-7; the D gene could be TRBD1 or TRBD2 (5 bases each). CDR1 is WNHNN, CDR2 SYGVQD, per germline (reference sequence). The CDR3 spans 13 residues. The V end lost 3 bases, the J end lost 5 bases, and 11 bases lay between the germline ends. The CDR3 coding sequence is TGCGCCAGCAGTGAAGGAGGCAGGGACGAGCAGTACTTC. Protein sequence: CASSEGGRDEQYF.

The CDR3 region has the DNA TGTGCCAGCTCACCGAGGGGGGAGACCTACGAGCAGTACTTC. The encoded protein is CASSPRGETYEQYF. This chain links TRBV18 with TRBJ2-7; D may be TRBD1 or TRBD2 (6 bases each). V lost 3 bases to trimming and J lost 2 bases, with 11 bases between them. CDR1 and CDR2 (germline): KGHSH, LQKENI. The CDR3 totals 14 residues.

This chain uses TRBV27 with TRBJ1-1; D uncertain. The germline V gene has CDR1 MNHEY and CDR2 SMNVEV (reference sequence). Trimming shortened V by 6 bases and J by 1 base, and 12 bases separated the two germline ends. The CDR3 runs 14 residues. CDR3: CASSTGRPNTEAFF. The CDR3 DNA follows: TGTGCCAGCAGCACCGGACGGCCGAACACTGAAGCTTTCTTT.

The chain joins TRBV6-1 to TRBJ2-1, with TRBD2 identical over 11 bases. Trimming at V came to 2 bases and at J to 5 bases, leaving 5 bases not matched to a gene. The CDR3 contains 16 residues. Germline CDR1 reads MNHNS; CDR2 reads SASEGT. For the CDR3, the DNA is TGTGCCAGCAGTGAAATGGGTAGCGGGAGGGACAATGAGCAGTTCTTC. Its protein is CASSEMGSGRDNEQFF.

This rearrangement joins TRBV24-1 to TRBJ2-3; TRBD1 matches at 7 bases. This CDR3 comprises 15 residues. Germline CDR1 reads KGHDR; CDR2 reads SFDVKD. Unmatched junction bases numbered 5, after V lost 4 bases and J lost 2 bases. The CDR3 DNA reads TGTGCCACCAGTGAGCGGACAGGAACCACAGATACGCAGTATTTT. It specifies CATSERTGTTDTQYF.

V is TRBV11-2 and J is TRBJ2-1; 9 bases line up with TRBD2. CDR1 is SGHAT, CDR2 FQNNGV, per germline. V dropped 2 bases and J dropped 13; count of bases not matched to a gene: 9. The CDR3 is 14 residues long. In DNA form, the CDR3 reads TGTGCCAGCAGCTTATCGGGAGCGGGAGGCTTACAGTTCTTC. Translated: CASSLSGAGGLQFF.

For the CDR3, the DNA is TGTGCCAGCAGTTCGCAGGGGGCTTACGAGCAGTACTTC. Translated: CASSSQGAYEQYF. The V call is TRBV6-2 or TRBV6-3, the J call TRBJ2-7; 8 nucleotides line up with TRBD1. V dropped 4 bases and J dropped 4; count of bases not matched to a gene: 3. In germline, CDR1 is MNHEY, CDR2 SVGEGT. This CDR3 region has 13 residues.

A single count supports this clone. V is TRBV15 and J is TRBJ1-2; D is ambiguous. CDR1 LNHNV and CDR2 YYDKDF come from the germline V gene (reference sequence). V was clipped by 0 bases and J by 4 bases, with 9 bases between them. The CDR3 sequence is 14 residues long. CDR3 in DNA: TGTGCCACCAGCAGAGAGCGGTTGGGCTATGGCTACACCTTC. Translating it yields CATSRERLGYGYTF.

This sequence joins TRBV6-5 and TRBJ2-7, with 9 bases that match TRBD2. The CDR3 covers 15 residues. V lost 6 bases and J lost 1; bases outside the gene matches: 7. Germline CDR1 is MNHEY and CDR2 is SVGAGI. DNA of the CDR3: TGTGCCAGCAGCGCGGGAGGGCGAACTTCCTACGAGCAGTACTTC. It translates to CASSAGGRTSYEQYF.

The chain is built from TRBV5-1 and TRBJ2-7; 8 bases agree with TRBD1. Trimming took 0 bases from V and 0 from J; bases not matched to a gene: 14. The germline gives CDR1 SGHRS, CDR2 YFSETQ. The CDR3 loop spans 19 amino acids. The CDR3 is CASSLASGTGTLSSYEQYF. Here the CDR3 DNA reads TGCGCCAGCAGCTTGGCCTCCGGGACAGGAACTCTCAGCTCCTACGAGCAGTACTTC.

This clone was seen a few times. This chain links TRBV5-4 with TRBJ2-7, with D uncertain. The CDR3 covers 15 residues. Germline V gene lookup returns CDR1 SGHNT and CDR2 YYREEE (reference sequence). Trimming removed 0 bases at V and 4 bases at J, with 14 bases between. In DNA form, the CDR3 reads TGTGCCAGCAGCTTGGGTTCAGGCGCCCCGTACGAGCAGTACTTC. Amino acid sequence: CASSLGSGAPYEQYF.

The rearrangement joins TRBV2 to TRBJ1-5, with D maybe TRBD1 (5 bases). The CDR3 totals 16 residues. Germline CDR1 and CDR2: SNHLY and FYNNEI. V was trimmed by 2 bases and J by 6 bases, leaving 17 bases between them. Here the CDR3 DNA reads TGTGCCAGCAGTGAACATCACGGGGGTTTGGGTCAGCCCCAGCATTTT. Its protein is CASSEHHGGLGQPQHF.

This rearrangement joins TRBV18 to TRBJ1-1; the D gene is possibly TRBD1 (5 bases). V was shortened by 8 bases and J by 2 bases, with 18 bases between the two germline ends. Germline CDR1 and CDR2: KGHSH and LQKENI. The length of the CDR3 is 15 residues. In DNA form, the CDR3 reads TGTGCCAGCATTCCCATGGGACCGAGTAACACTGAAGCTTTCTTT. It codes for CASIPMGPSNTEAFF.

The chain employs TRBV10-1 and TRBJ1-2; D uncertain. The germline gives CDR1 WNHNN, CDR2 SYGVQD (reference sequence). V lost 3 bases and J lost 4, with 12 bases in between. The CDR3 has 14 amino acids. Here the CDR3 reads CASSDSNKPYGYTF. The CDR3 DNA is TGCGCCAGCAGTGATTCTAACAAACCCTATGGCTACACCTTC.

The chain combines TRBV6-6 with TRBJ1-2, with D unresolved. Germline lookup yields CDR1 MNHNY and CDR2 SVGAGI (reference sequence). The V end was cut by 6 bases, the J end by 5 bases, with 13 bases between. The CDR3 is 13 residues long. This CDR3 reads CASRADPGYGYTF. The CDR3 DNA sequence: TGTGCCAGCAGGGCTGATCCGGGGTATGGCTACACCTTC.

A single count supports this clone. This rearrangement joins TRBV11-2 to TRBJ2-5; 10 bases are shared with TRBD2. The CDR3 runs to 15 residues. The V gene's germline CDR1 is SGHAT and CDR2 FQNNGV. V dropped 7 bases and J dropped 4; count of bases not matched to a gene: 9. CDR3 in DNA: TGTGCCAGCACCGTACTAGCGGGGATCGGAGAGACCCAGTACTTC. Protein sequence: CASTVLAGIGETQYF.

The chain is built from TRBV19 and TRBJ1-3; 8 bases align to TRBD1. CDR1 LNHDA and CDR2 SQIVND come from the germline V gene (reference sequence). The ends lost 4 bases at V and 5 bases at J; junction bases unmatched: 7. CDR3 length: 15 residues. The CDR3 DNA reads as TGTGCCAGTAGTACCAACCGGACAGGGAGAAACACCATATATTTT. Translated: CASSTNRTGRNTIYF. The full variable domain, in which reference TRBV19 and TRBJ1-3 provide the parts outside the CDR3, is DGGITQSPKYLFRKEGQNVTLSCEQNLNHDAMYWYRQDPGQGLRLIYYSQIVNDFQKGDIAEGYSVSREKKESFPLTVTSAQKNPTAFYLCASSTNRTGRNTIYFGEGSWLTVV.

This clone has more than one count but fewer than ten. This chain joins TRBV11-3 and TRBJ1-1; perhaps TRBD1 as D (5 bases). Trimming shortened V by 5 bases and J by 6 bases, and 13 bases separated the two germline ends. Germline V lookup: CDR1 SGHNT, CDR2 YENEEA. The CDR3 runs to 13 residues. CDR3 amino acids: CASSDGTLPEAFF. The CDR3 DNA reads as TGTGCCAGCAGCGACGGGACGCTTCCTGAAGCTTTCTTT. Full variable domain (rest looked up from reference TRBV11-3 and TRBJ1-1): EAGVVQSPRYKIIEKKQPVAFWCNPISGHNTLYWYLQNLGQGPELLIRYENEEAVDDSQLPKDRFSAERLKGVDSTLKIQPAELGDSAVYLCASSDGTLPEAFFGQGTRLTVV.

This clone has just one count. The chain uses TRBV6-4 and TRBJ2-5; TRBD2 matches at 13 bases. Germline V lookup: CDR1 MRHNA, CDR2 SNTAGT. The CDR3 length is 18 residues. J was trimmed by 4 bases and V by 4 bases; bases with no gene match: 12. CDR3 coding DNA: TGTGCCAGCAGTGTGTTGGGGGTCGGACTAGCGGGAGTAGAGACCCAGTACTTC. Amino acids: CASSVLGVGLAGVETQYF.

The chain carries TRBV24-1 and TRBJ2-7, with D unresolved. The CDR3 spans 15 residues. CDR1 and CDR2 (germline): KGHDR, SFDVKD. V lost 0 bases, J lost 5 bases, and 13 bases lay in between. CDR3 region: CATSDLVWFRDEQYF. In DNA, the CDR3 is TGTGCCACCAGTGATTTGGTGTGGTTTCGGGACGAGCAGTACTTC.

The chain carries TRBV9 and TRBJ1-4; weak D call: TRBD1 (5 bases). CDR3 length: 15 amino acids. Trimming shortened V by 4 bases and J by 4 bases, and 14 bases separated the two germline ends. The V gene's germline CDR1 is SGDLS and CDR2 YYNGEE. The CDR3 region has the DNA TGTGCCAGCAGCCCCGGGGACGCAGATAATGAAAAACTGTTTTTT. It yields the protein CASSPGDADNEKLFF.

The rearrangement links TRBV11-2 to TRBJ1-1; 9 positions match TRBD1. J gave up 11 bases and V 5 bases, and 9 bases lay outside the gene matches. The CDR3 loop spans 13 amino acids. Germline V gives CDR1 SGHAT, CDR2 FQNNGV. CDR3 residues: CASSDGQGLGAFF. DNA for the CDR3: TGTGCCAGCAGCGACGGACAGGGGCTGGGGGCTTTCTTT.

This chain joins TRBV10-2 and TRBJ1-2, with 8 bases fitting TRBD1. This CDR3 contains 14 residues. The V gene's germline CDR1 is WSHSY and CDR2 SAAADI. Unmatched junction bases numbered 6, after V lost 5 bases and J lost 4 bases. CDR3 region: CASSIGQGSYGYTF. DNA of the CDR3: TGCGCCAGCAGTATAGGACAGGGCTCCTATGGCTACACCTTC.

V is TRBV6-6 and J is TRBJ1-1, with D tentatively TRBD1 (5 bases). Germline-derived CDR1 and CDR2 are MNHNY and SVGAGI (reference sequence). The CDR3 loop spans 14 amino acids. V was cut by 0 bases and J by 7 bases, with 12 bases left in between. The DNA for the CDR3 is TGTGCCAGCAGTTACTCGAGAGTTGGGGGTGAAGCTTTCTTT. Translating it yields CASSYSRVGGEAFF.

The chain couples TRBV27 to TRBJ1-1; D uncertain. The length of the CDR3 is 15 residues. The germline V gene encodes CDR1 MNHEY and CDR2 SMNVEV (reference sequence). V lost 2 bases and J 2 bases, leaving 12 bases between the germline ends. CDR3 in amino acids: CASSLLQRGNTEAFF. The CDR3 DNA reads TGTGCCAGCAGTTTACTCCAACGTGGAAACACTGAAGCTTTCTTT.

This chain connects TRBV5-6 to TRBJ1-6; 10 nucleotides line up with TRBD1. This CDR3 has 14 residues. Germline V gives CDR1 SGHDT, CDR2 YYEEEE. V was clipped by 4 bases and J by 9 bases; unmatched bases: 4. The CDR3, as DNA: TGTGCCAGCAGCATGGACAGGGGGGTTTCACCCCTCCACTTT. Protein product: CASSMDRGVSPLHF. Combining the CDR3 with reference TRBV5-6 and TRBJ1-6 gives the whole variable domain DAGVTQSPTHLIKTRGQQVTLRCSPKSGHDTVSWYQQALGQGPQFIFQYYEEEERQRGNFPDRFSGHQFPNYSSELNVNALLLGDSALYLCASSMDRGVSPLHFGNGTRLTVT.

The chain uses TRBV7-2 and TRBJ1-5, with D unclear. The CDR3 loop spans 13 amino acids. The V gene's germline CDR1 is SGHTA and CDR2 FQGNSA. Trimming removed 5 bases at V and 3 bases at J, with 8 bases between. The CDR3 spells CASSLGYNQPQHF. The CDR3 nucleotides are TGTGCCAGCAGCCTCGGGTACAATCAGCCCCAGCATTTT.

This clone was recorded once. The gene calls are TRBV20-1 and TRBJ1-1; D is ambiguous. Trimming shortened V by 0 bases and J by 10 bases, and 9 bases separated the two germline ends. Germline V gene data show CDR1 as DFQATT and CDR2 as SNEGSKA (reference sequence). The CDR3 is 11 amino acids. The CDR3, as DNA: TGCAGTGCTAGAGAGAGGCCCGGAGCTTTCTTT. Translating gives CSARERPGAFF.

J is TRBJ2-5 and V is TRBV6-5, with D tentatively TRBD2 (6 bases). The germline gives CDR1 MNHEY, CDR2 SVGAGI. V was cut by 0 bases and J by 2 bases, with 10 bases left in between. The CDR3 is made up of 15 amino acids. The CDR3: CASSYSIAAQETQYF. The DNA of the CDR3 is TGTGCCAGCAGTTACTCGATAGCGGCTCAAGAGACCCAGTACTTC.